The clone carrying this T cell receptor (beta chain) was recorded at least ten times. Its antigen is undetermined. Individually, cDNA molecules had unique molecular identifiers attached to them. TCRdb re-derived calls from the 5' RACE reads in MiXCR, one entry per CDR3 protein. The sample carries about 18,000 distinct CDR3 sequences, 5.9% recorded once. The CDR3 is made up of 12 amino acids. Germline lookup yields CDR1 MNHEY and CDR2 SMNVEV (reference sequence). Trimming took off 4 bases at V and 8 bases at J, with 8 bases between the two ends. This sample is drawn from a study of early T cells in non-severe SARS-CoV-2 infection. As for the study in general: The sequenced material was bulk RNA from unsorted whole blood, and its chains were unpaired.

Study conclusions and caveats: Matching with VDJdb favored anti-spike CD8 responses (missing private and CD4 specificities).

The sequencing input was whole blood. The chain uses TRBV27 and TRBJ1-4; tentatively, D is TRBD1 (5 bases). The clonotype originates from an adult who was a healthcare worker with PCR-confirmed SARS-CoV-2 infection or an uninfected control (not recorded which). Here the CDR3 DNA reads TGTGCCAGCAGTTCAAACAGGGAAAAACTGTTTTTT. Its translation is CASSSNREKLFF. Looking up the rest from reference TRBV27 and TRBJ1-4 gives the full variable domain: EAQVTQNPRYLITVTGKKLTVTCSQNMNHEYMSWYRQDPGLGLRQIYYSMNVEVTDKGDVPEGYKVSRKEKRNFPLILESPSPNQTSLYFCASSSNREKLFFGSGTQLSVL.